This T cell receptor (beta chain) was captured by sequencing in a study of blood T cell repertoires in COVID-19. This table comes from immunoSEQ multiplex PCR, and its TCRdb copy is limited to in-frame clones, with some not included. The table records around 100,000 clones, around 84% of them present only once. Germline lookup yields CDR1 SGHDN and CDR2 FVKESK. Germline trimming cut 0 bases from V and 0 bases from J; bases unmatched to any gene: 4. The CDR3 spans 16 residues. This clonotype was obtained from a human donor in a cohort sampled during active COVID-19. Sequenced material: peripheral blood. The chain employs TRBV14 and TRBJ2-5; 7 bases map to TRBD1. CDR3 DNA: TGTGCCAGCAGCCAAGAAAGGGGGCTGTACCAAGAGACCCAGTACTTC. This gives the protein CASSQERGLYQETQYF.